These 9 T cell receptor beta chains share one sample of origin, sequenced in a study of blood T cell repertoires in COVID-19. Profiled with immunoSEQ multiplex PCR; TCRdb holds only in-frame clones, not every one. The sample lists roughly 260,000 clones; 90% were seen once. The material sequenced was peripheral blood. These receptors were obtained from a woman aged 40-49 years with acute or convalescent COVID-19.

The V call is TRBV19, the J call TRBJ2-3; 7 positions agree with TRBD1. Trimming took 4 bases from V and 4 from J; bases not matched to a gene: 5. Germline loops: CDR1 LNHDA, CDR2 SQIVND (reference sequence). This CDR3 has 14 amino acids. In DNA form, the CDR3 reads TGTGCCAGTAGTAGTAGGGGGCTTCCAGATACGCAGTATTTT. Protein product: CASSSRGLPDTQYF.

The genes are TRBV2 and TRBJ2-1; tentative D call: TRBD1 (5 bases). The CDR3 spans 12 residues. Trimming took 4 bases from V and 14 from J, leaving 15 bases between them. CDR1 is SNHLY, CDR2 FYNNEI, per germline. CDR3 loop: CASSAGLMRKFF. CDR3 bases: TGTGCCAGCAGTGCAGGGCTAATGAGAAAGTTCTTC.

The V and J genes are TRBV4-2 and TRBJ1-1; TRBD1 matches at 10 bases. The CDR3 is made up of 14 amino acids. Germline V gene sequence: CDR1 LGHNA, CDR2 YNFKEQ. V dropped 4 bases and J dropped 5; count of bases not matched to a gene: 4. CDR3: CASSRGTGETEAFF. The DNA of the CDR3 is TGTGCCAGCAGCCGGGGGACAGGGGAAACTGAAGCTTTCTTT.

The genes are TRBV19 and TRBJ1-4; the D gene is possibly TRBD1 (5 bases). CDR1 is LNHDA, CDR2 SQIVND, per germline (reference sequence). V was shortened by 3 bases and J by 7 bases, with 12 bases between the two germline ends. The CDR3 extends over 14 amino acids. In DNA, the CDR3 is TGTGCCAGTAGTATCCGGCGGGGGGGTGAAAAACTGTTTTTT. Translation: CASSIRRGGEKLFF.

The table lists this clone with a count of one. The CDR3, as DNA: TGCGCCAGCAGCCACGCGTTTGGACTAGCGGGGCCCCCAGGGGAGACCCAGTACTTC. Translating it yields CASSHAFGLAGPPGETQYF. The gene calls are TRBV4-1 and TRBJ2-5; 12 bases align to TRBD2. V lost 3 bases, J lost 5 bases, and 16 bases stayed unmatched. CDR1 is MGHRA, CDR2 YSYEKL, per germline. The CDR3 is made up of 19 amino acids.

The J gene is TRBJ1-1, the V gene TRBV11-2; TRBD1 might be the D (5 bases). The CDR3 is 18 amino acids. In germline, CDR1 is SGHAT, CDR2 FQNNGV. Trimming took off 0 bases at V and 7 bases at J, with 24 bases between the two ends. The CDR3 is CASSLEGTVGGDRNEAFF. CDR3 coding DNA: TGTGCCAGCAGCTTAGAGGGGACCGTGGGGGGGGATCGGAATGAAGCTTTCTTT.

CDR3 protein: CASSLGSGIGNTIYF. Written as DNA, the CDR3 is TGTGCCAGCAGCTTAGGCTCGGGAATTGGAAACACCATATATTTT. V usage is TRBV11-2 and J usage is TRBJ1-3; D is uncertain. Per germline, CDR1 SGHAT and CDR2 FQNNGV. The CDR3 consists of 15 residues. Trimming removed 1 base from V and 3 bases from J, with 10 bases in between.

The chain couples TRBV20-1 to TRBJ1-1; D is uncertain. Germline CDR1 is DFQATT and CDR2 is SNEGSKA (reference sequence). The CDR3 runs 11 residues. V was cut by 6 bases and J by 5 bases, with 10 bases left in between. CDR3 in amino acids: CSARRRTEAFF. CDR3 bases: TGCAGTGCCCGCCGGAGGACTGAAGCTTTCTTT.

This clone was detected a few times. The chain joins TRBV18 to TRBJ1-2; D perhaps matches TRBD1 (5 bases). CDR1 is KGHSH, CDR2 LQKENI, per germline. V lost 2 bases, J lost 7 bases, and 17 bases lay in between. This CDR3 comprises 15 residues. This CDR3 is CASSPGTRGESGYTF. CDR3 DNA: TGTGCCAGCTCACCAGGGACTAGGGGAGAGAGTGGCTACACCTTC. The variable domain in full, with the rest retrieved from reference TRBV18 and TRBJ1-2, is NAGVMQNPRHLVRRRGQEARLRCSPMKGHSHVYWYRQLPEEGLKFMVYLQKENIIDESGMPKERFSAEFPKEGPSILRIQQVVRGDSAAYFCASSPGTRGESGYTFGSGTRLTVV.